One sample yielded the 13 T cell receptor beta chains listed below, sequenced in a study of radiotherapy plus CTLA-4 blockade in lung cancer. Libraries were prepared by immunoSEQ multiplex PCR; TCRdb keeps only in-frame clonotypes and omits some of them. The data show more than 75,000 clones, approximately 78% seen once. The material was peripheral blood, obtained from a patient treated with radiotherapy plus ipilimumab. Receptors were obtained from a human donor with non-small cell lung cancer that progressed on radiotherapy plus ipilimumab.

This chain joins TRBV5-1 and TRBJ1-3; 7 bases line up with TRBD1. The junction had 7 bases not matched to a gene; V was cut back by 0 bases and J by 4 bases. The germline V gene has CDR1 SGHRS and CDR2 YFSETQ. CDR3 length equals 16 residues. The CDR3 reads CASSLAAGQMGNTIYF. Written as DNA, the CDR3 is TGCGCCAGCAGCTTGGCCGCGGGACAGATGGGAAACACCATATATTTT. The full variable domain, with the rest looked up from reference TRBV5-1 and TRBJ1-3, is KAGVTQTPRYLIKTRGQQVTLSCSPISGHRSVSWYQQTPGQGLQFLFEYFSETQRNKGNFPGRFSGRQFSNSRSEMNVSTLELGDSALYLCASSLAAGQMGNTIYFGEGSWLTVV.

The J gene is TRBJ2-3, the V gene TRBV7-6, with D unresolved. Germline lookup yields CDR1 SGHVS and CDR2 FNYEAQ. The CDR3 is 12 amino acids. Trimming shortened V by 4 bases and J by 3 bases, and 5 bases separated the two germline ends. The DNA of the CDR3 is TGTGCCAGCAGCTCCCGGACAGATACGCAGTATTTT. Residues: CASSSRTDTQYF.

The gene calls are TRBV7-9 and TRBJ2-2; D uncertain. Germline V lookup: CDR1 SEHNR, CDR2 FQNEAQ (reference sequence). Deletions cut 4 bases from V and 6 bases from J, with 0 bases between. The CDR3 is 10 amino acids. The CDR3 nucleotides are TGTGCCAGCAGCTCCGGGGAGCTGTTTTTT. The encoded protein is CASSSGELFF.

J is TRBJ2-3 and V is TRBV29-1; D could derive from TRBD1 or TRBD2 (6 bases each). The CDR3 runs 12 residues. The V end lost 5 bases, the J end lost 2 bases, and 8 bases lay between the germline ends. CDR1 and CDR2 from the germline V gene are SQVTM and ANQGSEA. CDR3 DNA sequence: TGCAGCGTTAGGGGGGACACAGATACGCAGTATTTT. Protein product: CSVRGDTDTQYF.

The V call is TRBV5-1, the J call TRBJ2-5; D gene unclear. The CDR3 extends over 13 amino acids. V dropped 2 bases and J dropped 5 bases, with 10 bases sitting between them. Germline assignment: CDR1 SGHRS and CDR2 YFSETQ. CDR3 residues: CASSFSVDETQYF. DNA for the CDR3: TGCGCCAGCAGCTTTTCTGTCGACGAGACCCAGTACTTC.

The chain is built from TRBV5-5 and TRBJ2-5; no clear D gene. V gave up 5 bases and J gave up 0 bases, with 14 bases separating them. Germline CDR1 is SGHKS and CDR2 is YYEKEE (reference sequence). CDR3 length: 15 amino acids. CDR3 region: CASRSYVGNQETQYF. In DNA, the CDR3 is TGTGCCAGCAGATCTTACGTAGGGAACCAAGAGACCCAGTACTTC.

J is TRBJ1-3 and V is TRBV7-9, with D perhaps matching TRBD1 (5 bases). The CDR3 is made up of 16 amino acids. The V gene lost 4 bases and the J gene lost 0 bases, with 13 bases spanning the gap. From germline, CDR1 is SEHNR and CDR2 FQNEAQ (reference sequence). The CDR3 is CASSYRDGDSGNTIYF. DNA for the CDR3: TGTGCCAGCAGCTACCGGGACGGAGACTCTGGAAACACCATATATTTT.

Concerning this clone itself: Other DNA sequences in this sample translate to the same CDR3. The chain combines TRBV2 with TRBJ1-2; 12 bases fit TRBD1. This CDR3 is 14 amino acids long. V dropped 6 bases and J dropped 4; count of bases not matched to a gene: 3. In germline, CDR1 is SNHLY, CDR2 FYNNEI. CDR3 sequence: CASSGTGGGYGYTF. Written as DNA, the CDR3 is TGTGCCAGCAGCGGGACAGGGGGCGGCTATGGCTACACCTTC.

The V gene is TRBV6-6, the J gene TRBJ2-2; no firm D call. Trimming stripped 2 bases from V and 0 bases from J, with 7 bases between. Germline CDR1 reads MNHNY; CDR2 reads SVGAGI (reference sequence). The CDR3 has 15 residues. This CDR3 is CASSYTTANTGELFF. In DNA form, the CDR3 reads TGTGCCAGCAGTTACACTACCGCGAACACCGGGGAGCTGTTTTTT.

This rearrangement joins TRBV19 to TRBJ1-1, with TRBD1 as a possible D gene (5 bases). Germline V lookup: CDR1 LNHDA, CDR2 SQIVND (reference sequence). The CDR3 is made up of 14 amino acids. Trimming shortened V by 4 bases and J by 8 bases, and 17 bases separated the two germline ends. DNA of the CDR3: TGTGCCAGTAGTACCCCCCTCTCGACAGCGGAAGCTTTCTTT. As protein: CASSTPLSTAEAFF.

The chain carries TRBV7-8 and TRBJ2-1; D is perhaps TRBD2 (7 bases). CDR1 and CDR2 from the germline V gene are SGHVS and FQNEAQ. V dropped 2 bases and J dropped 7 bases, with 18 bases sitting between them. The CDR3 covers 16 residues. The CDR3 sequence is CASSLLAGARRNEQFF. CDR3 coding DNA: TGTGCCAGCAGCTTATTGGCGGGGGCCCGTCGAAATGAGCAGTTCTTC.

V usage is TRBV19 and J usage is TRBJ2-1; 11 bases map to TRBD1. The trim removed 5 bases at V and 12 bases at J, leaving 9 bases unmatched. Germline V gene lookup returns CDR1 LNHDA and CDR2 SQIVND (reference sequence). CDR3 size: 14 residues. In DNA form, the CDR3 reads TGTGCCAGTAGTCTGGACAGGGGGCGAGTGGGGCAGTTCTTC. The encoded protein is CASSLDRGRVGQFF.

This sequence joins TRBV5-1 and TRBJ1-2, with 9 bases aligning to TRBD1. CDR3 length: 16 residues. From germline, CDR1 is SGHRS and CDR2 YFSETQ. The V segment lost 3 bases and the J segment 4 bases; nucleotides outside the gene matches: 10. CDR3 sequence (DNA): TGCGCCAGCAGCTCCGGGACAGGGAACTCCGGCTATGGCTACACCTTC. Its translation is CASSSGTGNSGYGYTF.